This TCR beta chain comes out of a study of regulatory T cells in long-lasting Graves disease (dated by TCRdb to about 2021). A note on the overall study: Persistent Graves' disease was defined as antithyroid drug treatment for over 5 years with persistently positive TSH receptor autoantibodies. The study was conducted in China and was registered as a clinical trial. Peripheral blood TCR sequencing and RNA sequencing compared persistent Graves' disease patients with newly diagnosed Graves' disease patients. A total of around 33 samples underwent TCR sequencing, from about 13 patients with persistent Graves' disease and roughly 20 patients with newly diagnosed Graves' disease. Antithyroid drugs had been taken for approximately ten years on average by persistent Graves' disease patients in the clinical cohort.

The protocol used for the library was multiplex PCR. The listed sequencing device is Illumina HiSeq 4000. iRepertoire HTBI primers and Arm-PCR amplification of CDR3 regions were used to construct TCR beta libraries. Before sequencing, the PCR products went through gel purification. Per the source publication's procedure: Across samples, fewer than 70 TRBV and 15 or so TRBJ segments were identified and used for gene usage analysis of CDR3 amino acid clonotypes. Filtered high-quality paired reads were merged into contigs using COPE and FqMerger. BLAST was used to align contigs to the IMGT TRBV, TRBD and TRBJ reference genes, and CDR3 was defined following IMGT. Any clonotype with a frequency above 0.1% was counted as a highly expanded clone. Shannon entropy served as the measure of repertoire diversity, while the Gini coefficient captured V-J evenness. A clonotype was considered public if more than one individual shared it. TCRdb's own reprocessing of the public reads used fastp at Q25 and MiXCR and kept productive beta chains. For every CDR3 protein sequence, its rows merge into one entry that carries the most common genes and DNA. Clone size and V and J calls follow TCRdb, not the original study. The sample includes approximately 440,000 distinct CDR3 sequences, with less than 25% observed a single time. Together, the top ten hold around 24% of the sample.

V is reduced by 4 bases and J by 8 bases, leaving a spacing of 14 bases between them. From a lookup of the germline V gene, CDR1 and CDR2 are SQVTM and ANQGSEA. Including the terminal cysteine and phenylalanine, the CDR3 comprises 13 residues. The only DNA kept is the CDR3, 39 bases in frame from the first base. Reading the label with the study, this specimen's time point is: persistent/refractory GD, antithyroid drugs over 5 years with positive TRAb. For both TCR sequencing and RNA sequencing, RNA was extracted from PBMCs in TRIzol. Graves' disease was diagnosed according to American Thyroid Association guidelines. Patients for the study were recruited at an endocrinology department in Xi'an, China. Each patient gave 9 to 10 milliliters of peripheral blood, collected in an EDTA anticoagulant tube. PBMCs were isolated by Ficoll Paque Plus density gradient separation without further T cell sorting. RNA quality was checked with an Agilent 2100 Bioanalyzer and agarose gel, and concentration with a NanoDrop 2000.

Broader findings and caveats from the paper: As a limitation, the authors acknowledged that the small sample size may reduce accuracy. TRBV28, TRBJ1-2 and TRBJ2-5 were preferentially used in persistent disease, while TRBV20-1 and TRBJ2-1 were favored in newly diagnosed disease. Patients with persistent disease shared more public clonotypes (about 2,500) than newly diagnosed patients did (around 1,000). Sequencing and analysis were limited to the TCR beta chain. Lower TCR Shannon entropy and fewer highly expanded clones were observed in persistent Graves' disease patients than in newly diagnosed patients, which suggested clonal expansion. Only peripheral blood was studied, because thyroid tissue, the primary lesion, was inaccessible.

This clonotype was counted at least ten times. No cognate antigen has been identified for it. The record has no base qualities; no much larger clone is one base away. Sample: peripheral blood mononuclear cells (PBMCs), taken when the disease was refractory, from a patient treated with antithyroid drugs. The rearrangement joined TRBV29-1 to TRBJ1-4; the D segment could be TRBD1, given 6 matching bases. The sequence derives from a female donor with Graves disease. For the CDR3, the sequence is CSVAGSQGEKLFF. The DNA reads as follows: TGCAGCGTTGCTGGCTCCCAGGGGGAAAAACTGTTTTTT.